This TCR beta chain appears in the sequencing data of a study of shared clonotypes between healthy human individuals. Original handling: ImmunoSEQ junction-only sequences lacked quality scores, so their filtering differed. Sequenced by immunoSEQ multiplex PCR; TCRdb stores in-frame clones only, minus some. V and J calls and clone size are those listed in that table; D and trimming were worked out from the DNA. The repertoire consists of about 2 million clones, with roughly 95% occurring once and the leading ten covering roughly 1.1%. The CDR3 totals 14 residues. V was clipped by 7 bases and J by 5 bases, with 18 bases between them. CDR1 is MNHEY, CDR2 SMNVEV, per germline (reference sequence). Naive CD8 cells were CD45RO-negative, positively selected for CCR7, excluding terminally differentiated effector memory CD45RA+ cells.

This chain connects TRBV27 to TRBJ2-7, with D possibly being TRBD1 (6 bases). Sequenced input: naive CD8+ T cells sorted from blood. The sequence was collected from a man younger than 35 in good health. CDR3 nucleotides: TGTGCCAGCACTTCTTTGGGGGCCTGGGACGAGCAGTACTTC. This gives the protein CASTSLGAWDEQYF.